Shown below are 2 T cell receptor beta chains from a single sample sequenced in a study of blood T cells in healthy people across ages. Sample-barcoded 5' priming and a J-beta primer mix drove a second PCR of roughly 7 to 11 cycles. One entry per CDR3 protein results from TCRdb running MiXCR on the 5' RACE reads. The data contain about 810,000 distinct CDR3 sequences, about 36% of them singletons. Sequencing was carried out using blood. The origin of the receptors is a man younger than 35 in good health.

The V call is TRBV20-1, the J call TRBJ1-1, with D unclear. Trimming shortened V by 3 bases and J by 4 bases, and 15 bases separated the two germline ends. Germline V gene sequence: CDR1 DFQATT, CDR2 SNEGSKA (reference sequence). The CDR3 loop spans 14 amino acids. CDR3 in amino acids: CSARGGWEATEAFF. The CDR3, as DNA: TGCAGTGCTAGGGGTGGTTGGGAGGCCACTGAAGCTTTCTTT.

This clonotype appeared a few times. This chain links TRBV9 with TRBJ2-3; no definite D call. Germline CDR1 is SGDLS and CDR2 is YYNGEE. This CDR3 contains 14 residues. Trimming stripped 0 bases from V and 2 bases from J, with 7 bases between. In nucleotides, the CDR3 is TGTGCCAGCAGCGTAGTGTCAGTCACAGATACGCAGTATTTT. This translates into CASSVVSVTDTQYF.